The 32 T cell receptor beta chains listed next were all sequenced from one sample in a study of regulatory T cells in long-lasting Graves disease (dated by TCRdb to the early 2020s). The time point label on this specimen signifies: newly diagnosed GD, antithyroid drugs for less than 3 months. For both TCR sequencing and RNA sequencing, RNA was extracted from PBMCs in TRIzol. The library was built by means of multiplex PCR. Sequencing took place on an Illumina HiSeq 4000. CDR3 regions were amplified by Arm-PCR with iRepertoire HTBI primers to construct TCR beta libraries. Starting from the raw public reads, TCRdb applied fastp trimming at Q25, assembled clones with MiXCR and retained in-frame beta chains. Duplicate CDR3 protein sequences are folded into a single record with the most common DNA and genes. The sample table holds 550,000 to 700,000 distinct CDR3 sequences, of which 15% to 20% were seen once. The top ten constitute 12% of the sample.

In addition, the sample was reused for a study of T cells in Graves' hyperthyroidism and ophthalmopathy.

The starting material was peripheral blood mononuclear cells (PBMCs), obtained at new diagnosis, from a patient treated with antithyroid drugs. These receptors all stem from a young man with Graves disease. Donor details come from another sample of the same person, matched by shared clones.

This chain connects TRBV29-1 to TRBJ2-5, with 9 bases lining up with TRBD2. Germline trimming cut 6 bases from V and 1 base from J; bases unmatched to any gene: 6. The germline V gene has CDR1 SQVTM and CDR2 ANQGSEA. CDR3 length equals 14 residues. In DNA form, the CDR3 reads TGCAGCGTATGGGGCGGGAGGGCCCAAGAGACCCAGTACTTC. Translated: CSVWGGRAQETQYF.

V gene TRBV19 combines with J gene TRBJ2-2; D is unresolved. Germline CDR1 reads LNHDA; CDR2 reads SQIVND (reference sequence). V lost 6 bases and J lost 6, with 11 bases in between. This CDR3 is 13 amino acids long. The CDR3 DNA is TGTGCCAGTAGATTGTACGGAGCCGGGGAGCTGTTTTTT. Its translation is CASRLYGAGELFF.

This clonotype was picked up many times. This chain connects TRBV3-1 to TRBJ2-7; D perhaps matches TRBD1 (6 bases). Trimming removed 1 base from V and 2 bases from J, with 12 bases in between. The CDR3 has 15 amino acids. CDR1 and CDR2 (germline): LGHDT, YNNKEL (reference sequence). CDR3 sequence (DNA): TGTGCCAGCAGCCAAGGTGCAGGGGATACCTACGAGCAGTACTTC. Translated: CASSQGAGDTYEQYF.

This clonotype occurred a few times. V and J are TRBV20-1 and TRBJ1-1; 7 bases map to TRBD1. The CDR3 is 15 residues long. Germline CDR1 and CDR2: DFQATT and SNEGSKA (reference sequence). Unmatched junction bases numbered 4, after V lost 0 bases and J lost 0 bases. The CDR3 sequence is CSARDSQGVNTEAFF. DNA of the CDR3: TGCAGTGCTAGAGATAGTCAGGGGGTGAACACTGAAGCTTTCTTT.

The CDR3 reads CASSADRANTEAFF. CDR3 nucleotides: TGCGCCAGCAGCGCAGACAGGGCTAACACTGAAGCTTTCTTT. The chain joins TRBV5-1 to TRBJ1-1; 7 bases map to TRBD1. In germline, CDR1 is SGHRS, CDR2 YFSETQ. The CDR3 runs 14 residues. The V segment lost 4 bases and the J segment 2 bases; nucleotides outside the gene matches: 5. The whole variable domain, filled in from reference TRBV5-1 and TRBJ1-1, reads KAGVTQTPRYLIKTRGQQVTLSCSPISGHRSVSWYQQTPGQGLQFLFEYFSETQRNKGNFPGRFSGRQFSNSRSEMNVSTLELGDSALYLCASSADRANTEAFFGQGTRLTVV.

Concerning this clonotype: A far larger clone is a single base away, which makes a read error likely. The rearrangement uses TRBV6-4 and TRBJ2-5, with TRBD2 as a possible D gene (6 bases). The CDR3 has 15 residues. Trimming took off 5 bases at V and 5 bases at J, with 18 bases between the two ends. Germline CDR1 reads MRHNA; CDR2 reads SNTAGT. CDR3 coding DNA: TGTGCCAGCAGTTTTATTAACTGGAGGGTTGAGACCCAGTACTTC. Encoded protein: CASSFINWRVETQYF.

This clonotype showed up many times. The CDR3 region has the DNA TGTGCCAGCAGTTTATCAGGGGGCTACACCTTC. Encoded protein: CASSLSGGYTF. This chain uses TRBV12-3 or TRBV12-4 with TRBJ1-2, with D perhaps matching TRBD1 (5 bases). V was clipped by 2 bases and J by 8 bases, with 6 bases between them. This CDR3 contains 11 residues.

A few counts support this clonotype. The J gene is TRBJ1-1, the V gene TRBV7-6; TRBD1 might be the D (5 bases). The CDR3 is made up of 14 amino acids. The germline V and J ends were trimmed by 5 bases and 4 bases, with 14 bases remaining between them. Germline loops: CDR1 SGHVS, CDR2 FNYEAQ. The CDR3 loop is CASSPQRGTTEAFF. DNA for the CDR3: TGTGCCAGCAGCCCCCAACGGGGGACCACTGAAGCTTTCTTT.

The chain combines TRBV19 with TRBJ2-1; 8 bases are a match to TRBD2. Per germline, CDR1 LNHDA and CDR2 SQIVND (reference sequence). There are 15 residues in the CDR3. The V segment lost 5 bases and the J segment 9 bases; nucleotides outside the gene matches: 12. The DNA for the CDR3 is TGTGCCAGTAGTGCAAGCGGGAGTGGGGTCGGTGAGCAGTTCTTC. Translation: CASSASGSGVGEQFF.

This clonotype appeared many times. The chain uses TRBV3-1 and TRBJ1-1; D might be TRBD1 (5 bases). There are 14 residues in the CDR3. V gave up 4 bases and J gave up 1 base, with 10 bases separating them. Per the germline V gene, CDR1 is LGHDT and CDR2 is YNNKEL (reference sequence). In nucleotides, the CDR3 is TGTGCCAGCAGCCTGCTTGGGGCGAACACTGAAGCTTTCTTT. This sequence encodes CASSLLGANTEAFF.

This clonotype was picked up many times. This rearrangement joins TRBV7-8 to TRBJ2-5, with 7 bases fitting TRBD1. The CDR3 totals 16 residues. Germline V lookup: CDR1 SGHVS, CDR2 FQNEAQ. The V gene end was trimmed by 2 bases and the J gene end by 1 base; junction bases not matched to a gene: 7. CDR3 sequence: CASSLSIGQAQETQYF. In DNA, the CDR3 is TGTGCCAGCAGCTTATCCATCGGACAGGCCCAAGAGACCCAGTACTTC.

This clonotype was recorded a few times. The CDR3 DNA reads as TGCAGTGCTAGAGATATCGGGTCAGCCCAAGAGACCCAGTACTTC. Amino acid sequence: CSARDIGSAQETQYF. This sequence joins TRBV20-1 and TRBJ2-5, with unresolved D. Germline V gene sequence: CDR1 DFQATT, CDR2 SNEGSKA (reference sequence). The CDR3 extends over 15 amino acids. The V end lost 0 bases, the J end lost 1 base, and 12 bases lay between the germline ends.

This rearrangement joins TRBV24-1 to TRBJ2-1; D is uncertain. Looked up from germline, CDR1 is KGHDR and CDR2 is SFDVKD. The CDR3 spans 15 residues. Trimming removed 4 bases at V and 0 bases at J, with 9 bases between. The CDR3 reads CATSDHSSSYNEQFF. In nucleotides, the CDR3 is TGTGCCACCAGTGACCACTCAAGCTCCTACAATGAGCAGTTCTTC.

This clonotype was seen repeatedly, ten times or more. The V gene is TRBV2, the J gene TRBJ2-7, with 12 bases that match TRBD2. The V gene's germline CDR1 is SNHLY and CDR2 FYNNEI. This CDR3 comprises 14 residues. Trimming at V came to 7 bases and at J to 5 bases, leaving 6 bases not matched to a gene. The CDR3 here is CASTRLAGANEQYF. The CDR3 DNA reads TGTGCCAGCACCAGACTAGCGGGGGCGAACGAGCAGTACTTC.

The chain is built from TRBV10-3 and TRBJ2-2, with D possibly being TRBD1 (6 bases). CDR1 is ENHRY, CDR2 SYGVKD, per germline. Trimming removed 10 bases at V and 3 bases at J, with 15 bases between. The CDR3 length is 14 residues. Here the CDR3 reads CATRNNRDTGELFF. CDR3 nucleotide sequence: TGTGCCACCCGAAACAACAGGGACACCGGGGAGCTGTTTTTT.

In its sample, this clonotype was seen many times. The gene calls are TRBV18 and TRBJ1-1; a weak D match, TRBD1 (6 bases). Deletions cut 8 bases from V and 5 bases from J, with 15 bases between. There are 13 residues in the CDR3. Germline V lookup: CDR1 KGHSH, CDR2 LQKENI. CDR3 sequence: CASQTGGATEAFF. Here the CDR3 DNA reads TGTGCCAGCCAAACCGGGGGGGCAACTGAAGCTTTCTTT.

This clonotype occurred many times. V and J are TRBV13 and TRBJ2-7, with D possibly matching TRBD2 (7 bases). Germline V lookup: CDR1 PRHDT, CDR2 FYEKMQ (reference sequence). Deletions cut 6 bases from V and 0 bases from J, with 21 bases between. CDR3 length: 17 residues. CDR3 in DNA: TGTGCCAGCAGTCGGACCGGGGGGCAGGGAAGCTCCTACGAGCAGTACTTC. Translating gives CASSRTGGQGSSYEQYF.

The V gene is TRBV29-1, the J gene TRBJ2-5; D is possibly TRBD1 (5 bases). In germline, CDR1 is SQVTM, CDR2 ANQGSEA. This CDR3 is built from 15 residues. V lost 1 base to trimming and J lost 1 base, with 13 bases between them. DNA for the CDR3: TGCAGCGTTGAAGGTTTGCGACAGTTCCAAGAGACCCAGTACTTC. This gives the protein CSVEGLRQFQETQYF.

Of note for this clonotype: A much larger clone lies one base from this, so it may be a read error. The rearrangement links TRBV30 to TRBJ2-1, with D unclear. The V gene's germline CDR1 is GTSNPN and CDR2 SVGIG (reference sequence). Trimming cost V 4 bases and J 4 bases, with 5 bases left between them. This CDR3 has 11 amino acids. The CDR3 region has the DNA TGTGCCTGGAATATATACAATGAGCAGTTCTTC. It specifies CAWNIYNEQFF.

This clonotype appeared a single time. The chain couples TRBV6-2 or TRBV6-3 to TRBJ2-3, with TRBD2 matching over 15 bases. The J call could be wrong; TRBJ2-1 is a better fit for the DNA end. This CDR3 spans 15 amino acids. Looked up from germline, CDR1 is MNHEY and CDR2 is SVGEGT. The CDR3 nucleotides are TGTGCCAGCAGTCGGGGACTAGCGGGAGGTCGTGAGCAGTTCTTC. Translation: CASSRGLAGGREQFF.

V gene TRBV10-3 combines with J gene TRBJ2-1; 10 bases fit TRBD2. Per the germline V gene, CDR1 is ENHRY and CDR2 is SYGVKD. The length of the CDR3 is 15 residues. Trimming removed 7 bases from V and 4 bases from J; junction bases left unmatched: 7. The CDR3 region is CAITESGRGYNEQFF. CDR3 coding DNA: TGTGCCATCACGGAAAGCGGGAGGGGGTACAATGAGCAGTTCTTC.

This sequence joins TRBV9 and TRBJ2-6, with unresolved D. Germline assignment: CDR1 SGDLS and CDR2 YYNGEE. V lost 0 bases and J 0 bases, leaving 7 bases between the germline ends. CDR3 length: 16 residues. The CDR3 here is CASSVGELSGANVLTF. The CDR3 region has the DNA TGTGCCAGCAGCGTAGGTGAGCTCTCTGGGGCCAACGTCCTGACTTTC.

This clonotype has only a few counts. V is TRBV7-2 and J is TRBJ2-7; 7 positions agree with TRBD1. Germline V lookup: CDR1 SGHTA, CDR2 FQGNSA. Unmatched junction bases numbered 13, after V lost 5 bases and J lost 6 bases. The CDR3 consists of 15 residues. DNA of the CDR3: TGTGCCAGCAGCCCGGAATTCGAGACAGGGAGCGAGCAGTACTTC. It translates to CASSPEFETGSEQYF.

This clonotype was counted at least ten times. The CDR3 here is CASSPLTLAGDYEQYF. CDR3 in DNA: TGTGCCAGCTCACCACTGACCTTAGCGGGTGACTACGAGCAGTACTTC. The chain couples TRBV18 to TRBJ2-7, with TRBD2 identical over 7 bases. Germline V lookup: CDR1 KGHSH, CDR2 LQKENI. The CDR3 runs to 16 residues. V lost 1 base, J lost 3 bases, and 9 bases stayed unmatched.

The chain links TRBV27 to TRBJ2-1; 9 nucleotides align to TRBD1. Germline V gives CDR1 MNHEY, CDR2 SMNVEV (reference sequence). V lost 1 base, J lost 5 bases, and 6 bases stayed unmatched. The CDR3 extends over 16 amino acids. The CDR3 protein is CASSLYTGGPNNEQFF. As DNA, the CDR3 is TGTGCCAGCAGTTTATACACAGGGGGCCCTAACAATGAGCAGTTCTTC.

The sample holds many counts of this clonotype. The rearrangement joins TRBV13 to TRBJ1-1, with no clear D. The germline V gene has CDR1 PRHDT and CDR2 FYEKMQ (reference sequence). Between the trimmed V and J ends, which lost 5 bases and 6 bases, there was a span of 13 bases. This CDR3 comprises 13 residues. CDR3 DNA sequence: TGTGCCAGCAGCCTACAAGAGAGTCCTGAAGCTTTCTTT. Encoded protein: CASSLQESPEAFF. The full variable domain, with the rest looked up from reference TRBV13 and TRBJ1-1, is AAGVIQSPRHLIKEKRETATLKCYPIPRHDTVYWYQQGPGQDPQFLISFYEKMQSDKGSIPDRFSAQQFSDYHSELNMSSLELGDSALYFCASSLQESPEAFFGQGTRLTVV.

This clonotype was seen a few times. V gene TRBV7-8 combines with J gene TRBJ2-2; D is unclear. CDR1 SGHVS and CDR2 FQNEAQ come from the germline V gene. CDR3 length: 14 residues. Trimming left V 5 bases short and J 4 bases short, with 11 bases between. The CDR3 coding sequence is TGTGCCAGCAGCCATTCCGTTACCACCGGGGAGCTGTTTTTT. Translated: CASSHSVTTGELFF.

V gene TRBV10-2 combines with J gene TRBJ2-2; D gene unclear. In germline, CDR1 is WSHSY, CDR2 SAAADI. Trimming cost V 1 base and J 6 bases, with 6 bases left between them. The CDR3 has 13 residues. The CDR3 region is CASSELKPGELFF. The DNA of the CDR3 is TGCGCCAGCAGTGAGTTGAAGCCCGGGGAGCTGTTTTTT.

This clonotype was seen a few times. The chain carries TRBV30 and TRBJ2-1, with 8 bases lining up with TRBD2. Losses at the gene ends were 2 bases for V and 3 bases for J; bases not matched to a gene: 3. The CDR3 covers 14 residues. CDR1 and CDR2 (germline): GTSNPN, SVGIG (reference sequence). This CDR3 reads CAWSISGGYNEQFF. The CDR3, as DNA: TGTGCCTGGAGTATCAGCGGGGGCTACAATGAGCAGTTCTTC.

Concerning this clonotype itself: Given a much more abundant clone one base away, this may be a read error. The chain combines TRBV24-1 with TRBJ2-2; D tentatively reads TRBD1 or TRBD2 (8 bases each). CDR3 length equals 15 residues. Germline lookup yields CDR1 KGHDR and CDR2 SFDVKD. In DNA, the CDR3 is TGTGCCACCAGCCATCCAGGACAGGGTAGCGGGGAGCTGTCTTTT. Residues: CATSHPGQGSGELSF.

There are a few counts of this clonotype. V gene TRBV9 combines with J gene TRBJ1-1; tentatively, D is TRBD1 (5 bases). V lost 2 bases, J lost 5 bases, and 19 bases lay in between. The CDR3 is made up of 16 amino acids. In germline, CDR1 is SGDLS, CDR2 YYNGEE. In nucleotides, the CDR3 is TGTGCCAGCAGCGTTAGCCCTTGGGGGACGGGTACTGAAGCTTTCTTT. It encodes CASSVSPWGTGTEAFF.

The V and J genes are TRBV3-1 and TRBJ1-2; 10 positions match TRBD1. The length of the CDR3 is 14 residues. The J segment lost 8 bases and the V segment lost 4 bases, leaving 7 bases of the junction unmatched. Germline lookup yields CDR1 LGHDT and CDR2 YNNKEL (reference sequence). Written as DNA, the CDR3 is TGTGCCAGCAGCCGAGGGACAGGGGCGGACGGCTACACCTTC. Residues: CASSRGTGADGYTF.